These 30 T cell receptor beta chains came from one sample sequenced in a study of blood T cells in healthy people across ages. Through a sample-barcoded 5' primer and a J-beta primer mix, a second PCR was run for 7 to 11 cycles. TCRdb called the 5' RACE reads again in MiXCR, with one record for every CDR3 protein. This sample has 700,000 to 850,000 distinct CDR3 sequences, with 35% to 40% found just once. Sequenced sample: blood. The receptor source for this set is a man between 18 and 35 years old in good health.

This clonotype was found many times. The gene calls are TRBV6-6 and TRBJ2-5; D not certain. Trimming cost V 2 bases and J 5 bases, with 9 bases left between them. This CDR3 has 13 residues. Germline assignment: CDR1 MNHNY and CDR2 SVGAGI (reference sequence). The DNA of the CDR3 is TGTGCCAGCAGTTACCCCCCGGGCGAGACCCAGTACTTC. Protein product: CASSYPPGETQYF.

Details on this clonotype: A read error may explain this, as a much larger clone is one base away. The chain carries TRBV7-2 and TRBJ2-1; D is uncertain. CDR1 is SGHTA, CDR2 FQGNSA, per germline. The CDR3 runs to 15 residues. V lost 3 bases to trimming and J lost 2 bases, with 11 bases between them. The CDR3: CASSFQPSPYNEQFF. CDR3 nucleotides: TGTGCCAGCAGCTTCCAGCCAAGCCCCTACAATGAGCAGTTCTTC.

In DNA, the CDR3 is TGTGCCAGCAGCTCCGAGCGGTTCAGGCTAGCGGGGGACCAAGAGACCCAGTACTTC. As protein: CASSSERFRLAGDQETQYF. The V and J genes are TRBV3-1 and TRBJ2-5; 10 nucleotides match TRBD2. Germline lookup yields CDR1 LGHDT and CDR2 YNNKEL (reference sequence). V dropped 5 bases and J dropped 0; count of bases not matched to a gene: 15. The CDR3 has 19 residues.

The CDR3 sequence is CASSQEGWTEAFF. DNA for the CDR3: TGTGCCAGCAGCCAAGAAGGGTGGACTGAAGCTTTCTTT. The rearrangement links TRBV3-1 to TRBJ1-1, with D hard to call. Germline V gene data show CDR1 as LGHDT and CDR2 as YNNKEL (reference sequence). This CDR3 comprises 13 residues. V lost 0 bases and J 5 bases, leaving 7 bases between the germline ends.

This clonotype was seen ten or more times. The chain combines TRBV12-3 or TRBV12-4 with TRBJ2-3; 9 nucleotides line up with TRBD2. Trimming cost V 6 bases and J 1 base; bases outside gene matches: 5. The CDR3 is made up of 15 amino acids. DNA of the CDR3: TGTGCCAGCAGCCCGGCGGGGGGGCGCACAGATACGCAGTATTTT. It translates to CASSPAGGRTDTQYF.

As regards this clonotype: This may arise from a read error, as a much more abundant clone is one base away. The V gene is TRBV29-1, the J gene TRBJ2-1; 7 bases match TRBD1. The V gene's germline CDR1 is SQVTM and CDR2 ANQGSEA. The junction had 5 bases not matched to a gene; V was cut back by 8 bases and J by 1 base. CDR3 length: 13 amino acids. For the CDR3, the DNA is TGCAGCATATACAGGGGATCCTACAATGAGCAGTTCTTC. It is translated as CSIYRGSYNEQFF.

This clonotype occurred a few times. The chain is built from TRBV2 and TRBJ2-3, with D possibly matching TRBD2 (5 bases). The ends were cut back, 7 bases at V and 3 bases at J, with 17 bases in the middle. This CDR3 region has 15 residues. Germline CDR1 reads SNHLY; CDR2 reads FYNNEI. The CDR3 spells CASMDSGRRTDTQYF. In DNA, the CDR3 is TGTGCCAGCATGGACTCCGGTAGAAGGACAGATACGCAGTATTTT. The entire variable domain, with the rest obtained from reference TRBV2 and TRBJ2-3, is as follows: EPEVTQTPSHQVTQMGQEVILRCVPISNHLYFYWYRQILGQKVEFLVSFYNNEISEKSEIFDDQFSVERPDGSNFTLKIRSTKLEDSAMYFCASMDSGRRTDTQYFGPGTRLTVL.

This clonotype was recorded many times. As DNA, the CDR3 is TGTGCCATCAGTGAGGTAGGGGGGTTGGATCCGTACTTC. It yields the protein CAISEVGGLDPYF. The genes are TRBV10-3 and TRBJ2-4; D may be TRBD1 or TRBD2 (6 bases each). CDR1 and CDR2 from the germline V gene are ENHRY and SYGVKD. The CDR3 totals 13 residues. V was shortened by 2 bases and J by 15 bases, with 17 bases between the two germline ends.

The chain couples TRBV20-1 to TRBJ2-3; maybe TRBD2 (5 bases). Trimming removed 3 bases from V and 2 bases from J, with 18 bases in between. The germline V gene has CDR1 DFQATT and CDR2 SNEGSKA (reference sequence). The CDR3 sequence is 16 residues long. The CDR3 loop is CSASVPYGDDTDTQYF. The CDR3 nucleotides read TGCAGTGCTAGTGTCCCCTACGGGGATGACACAGATACGCAGTATTTT.

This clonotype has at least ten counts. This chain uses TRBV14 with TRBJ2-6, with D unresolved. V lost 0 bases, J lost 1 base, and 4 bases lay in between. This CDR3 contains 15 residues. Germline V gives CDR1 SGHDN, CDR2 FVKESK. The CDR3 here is CASSQDRSGANVLTF. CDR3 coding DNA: TGTGCCAGCAGCCAAGACCGGTCTGGGGCCAACGTCCTGACTTTC.

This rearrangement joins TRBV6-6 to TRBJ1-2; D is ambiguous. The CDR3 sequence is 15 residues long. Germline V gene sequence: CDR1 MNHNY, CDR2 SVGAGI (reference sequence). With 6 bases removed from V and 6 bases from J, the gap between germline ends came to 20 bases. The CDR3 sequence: CASRFRWELSDGYTF. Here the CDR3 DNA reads TGTGCCAGCAGATTCCGCTGGGAGTTATCCGATGGCTACACCTTC.

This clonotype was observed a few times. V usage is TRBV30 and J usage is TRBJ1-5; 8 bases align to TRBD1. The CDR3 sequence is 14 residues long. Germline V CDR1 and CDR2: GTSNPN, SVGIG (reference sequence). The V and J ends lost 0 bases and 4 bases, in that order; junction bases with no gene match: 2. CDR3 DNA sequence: TGTGCCTGGAGTGTTGGACAGGGAAATCAGCCCCAGCATTTT. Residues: CAWSVGQGNQPQHF.

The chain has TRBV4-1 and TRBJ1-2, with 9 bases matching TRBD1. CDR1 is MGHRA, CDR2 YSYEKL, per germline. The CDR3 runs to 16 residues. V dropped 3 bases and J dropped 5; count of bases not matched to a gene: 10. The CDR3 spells CASSQGGTGPRYGYTF. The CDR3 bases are TGCGCCAGCAGCCAGGGGGGGACAGGGCCCCGGTATGGCTACACCTTC.

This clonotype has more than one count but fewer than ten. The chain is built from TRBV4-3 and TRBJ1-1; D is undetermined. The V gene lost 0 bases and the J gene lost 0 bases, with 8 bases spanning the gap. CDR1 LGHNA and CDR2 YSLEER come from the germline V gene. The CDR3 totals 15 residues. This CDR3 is CASSQEAGMNTEAFF. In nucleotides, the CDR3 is TGCGCCAGCAGCCAAGAGGCAGGTATGAACACTGAAGCTTTCTTT.

The CDR3 nucleotides read TGTGCCAGCAGCTCGACAGGGGGTGTTTTTCAGCCCCAGCATTTT. This codes for CASSSTGGVFQPQHF. The chain combines TRBV12-3 or TRBV12-4 with TRBJ1-5, with 9 bases matching TRBD1. The CDR3 contains 15 residues. J lost 6 bases, V lost 6 bases, and 9 bases had no gene match.

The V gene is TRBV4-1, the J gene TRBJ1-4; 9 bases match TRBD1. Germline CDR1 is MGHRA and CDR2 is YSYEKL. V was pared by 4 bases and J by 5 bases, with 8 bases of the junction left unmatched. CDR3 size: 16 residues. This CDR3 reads CASSLPGQGDNEKLFF. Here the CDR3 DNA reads TGCGCCAGCAGCCTCCCGGGACAGGGCGACAATGAAAAACTGTTTTTT.

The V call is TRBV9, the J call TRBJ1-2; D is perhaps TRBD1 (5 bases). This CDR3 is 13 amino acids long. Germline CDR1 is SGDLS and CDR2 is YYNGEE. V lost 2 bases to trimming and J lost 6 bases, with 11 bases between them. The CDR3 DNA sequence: TGTGCCAGCAGCGTTGGCAGGGCCGATGGCTACACCTTC. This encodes CASSVGRADGYTF.

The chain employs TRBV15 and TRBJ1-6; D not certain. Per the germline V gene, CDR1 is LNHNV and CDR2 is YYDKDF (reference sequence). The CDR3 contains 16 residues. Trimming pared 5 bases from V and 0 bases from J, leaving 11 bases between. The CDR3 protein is CATSPARSSYNSPLHF. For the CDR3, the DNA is TGTGCCACCAGCCCGGCCCGGAGCTCCTATAATTCACCCCTCCACTTT.

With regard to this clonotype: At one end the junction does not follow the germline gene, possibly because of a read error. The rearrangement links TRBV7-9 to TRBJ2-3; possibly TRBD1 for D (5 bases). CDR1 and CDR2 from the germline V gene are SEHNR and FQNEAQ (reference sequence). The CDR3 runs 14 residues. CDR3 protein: CASSFIADTDAQYF. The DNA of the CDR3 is TGTGCCAGCAGCTTCATTGCGGACACAGATGCGCAGTATTTT.

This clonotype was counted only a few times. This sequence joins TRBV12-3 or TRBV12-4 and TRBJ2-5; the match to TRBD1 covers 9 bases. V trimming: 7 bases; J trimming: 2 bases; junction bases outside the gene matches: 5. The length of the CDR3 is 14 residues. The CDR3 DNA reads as TGTGCCAGCATAGGGACAGGGCAACAAGAGACCCAGTACTTC. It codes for CASIGTGQQETQYF.

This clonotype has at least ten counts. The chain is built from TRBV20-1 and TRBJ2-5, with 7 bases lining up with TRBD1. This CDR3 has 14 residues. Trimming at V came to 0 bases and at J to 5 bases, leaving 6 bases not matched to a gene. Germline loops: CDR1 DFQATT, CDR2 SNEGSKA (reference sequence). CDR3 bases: TGCAGTGCTAGAGAAGGGGGCCGAGGGGAGACCCAGTACTTC. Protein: CSAREGGRGETQYF.

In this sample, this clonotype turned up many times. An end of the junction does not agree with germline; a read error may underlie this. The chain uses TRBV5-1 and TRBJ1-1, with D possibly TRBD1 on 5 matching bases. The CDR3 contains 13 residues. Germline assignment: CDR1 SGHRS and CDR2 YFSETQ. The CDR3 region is CASSLSGNAEAFF. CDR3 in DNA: TGCGCCAGCAGCTTGTCAGGGAACGCTGAAGCTTTCTTT.

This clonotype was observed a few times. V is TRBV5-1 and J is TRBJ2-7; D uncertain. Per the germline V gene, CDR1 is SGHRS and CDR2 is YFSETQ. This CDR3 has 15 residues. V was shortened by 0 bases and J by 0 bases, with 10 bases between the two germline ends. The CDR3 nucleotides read TGCGCCAGCAGCTTGGAGCAGAGCAGCTCCTACGAGCAGTACTTC. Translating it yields CASSLEQSSSYEQYF. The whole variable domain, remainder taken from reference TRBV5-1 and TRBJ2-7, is KAGVTQTPRYLIKTRGQQVTLSCSPISGHRSVSWYQQTPGQGLQFLFEYFSETQRNKGNFPGRFSGRQFSNSRSEMNVSTLELGDSALYLCASSLEQSSSYEQYFGPGTRLTVT.

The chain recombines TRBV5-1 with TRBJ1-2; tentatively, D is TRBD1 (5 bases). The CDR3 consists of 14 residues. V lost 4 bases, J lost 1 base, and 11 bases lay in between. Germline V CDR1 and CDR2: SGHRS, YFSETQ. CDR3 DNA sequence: TGCGCCAGCAGCCGTTCGACAGATAACTATGGCTACACCTTC. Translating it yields CASSRSTDNYGYTF.

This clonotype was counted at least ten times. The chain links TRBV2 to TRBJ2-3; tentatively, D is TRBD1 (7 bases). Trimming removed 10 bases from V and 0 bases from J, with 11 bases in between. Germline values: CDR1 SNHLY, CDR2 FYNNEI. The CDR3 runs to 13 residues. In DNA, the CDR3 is TGTGCCACCCCAGGGGGGAGCACAGATACGCAGTATTTT. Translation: CATPGGSTDTQYF.

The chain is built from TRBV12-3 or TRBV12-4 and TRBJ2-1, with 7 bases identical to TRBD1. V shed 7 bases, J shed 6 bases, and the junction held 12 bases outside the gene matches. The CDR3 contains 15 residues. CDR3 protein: CASTTKTDRVNEQFF. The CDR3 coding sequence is TGTGCCAGCACTACGAAGACAGACAGGGTCAATGAGCAGTTCTTC.

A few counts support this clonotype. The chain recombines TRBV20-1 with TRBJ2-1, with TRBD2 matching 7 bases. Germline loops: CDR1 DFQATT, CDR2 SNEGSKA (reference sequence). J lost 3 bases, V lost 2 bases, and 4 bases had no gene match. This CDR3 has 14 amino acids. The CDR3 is CSARQRGSYNEQFF. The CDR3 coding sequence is TGCAGTGCTAGACAGCGGGGTAGCTACAATGAGCAGTTCTTC.

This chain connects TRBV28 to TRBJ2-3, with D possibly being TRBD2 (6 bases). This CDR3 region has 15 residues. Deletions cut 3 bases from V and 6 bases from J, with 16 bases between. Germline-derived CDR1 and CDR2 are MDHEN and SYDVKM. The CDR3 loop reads CASSFFIGGADTQYF. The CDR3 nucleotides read TGTGCCAGCAGTTTTTTTATCGGGGGTGCGGATACGCAGTATTTT.

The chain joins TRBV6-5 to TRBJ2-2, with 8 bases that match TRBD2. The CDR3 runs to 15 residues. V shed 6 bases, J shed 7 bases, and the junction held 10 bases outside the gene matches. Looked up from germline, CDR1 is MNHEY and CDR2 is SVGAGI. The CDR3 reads CASSRMAGGGGELFF. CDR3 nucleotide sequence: TGTGCCAGCAGCCGAATGGCGGGGGGCGGCGGGGAGCTGTTTTTT.

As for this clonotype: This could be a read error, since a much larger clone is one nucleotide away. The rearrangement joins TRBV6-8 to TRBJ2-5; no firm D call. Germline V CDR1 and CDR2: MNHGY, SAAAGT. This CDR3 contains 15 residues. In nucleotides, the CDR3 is TGTGCCAGCAGTCAACACTTAACCAGTCAAGGGACCCAGTACTTC. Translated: CASSQHLTSQGTQYF.